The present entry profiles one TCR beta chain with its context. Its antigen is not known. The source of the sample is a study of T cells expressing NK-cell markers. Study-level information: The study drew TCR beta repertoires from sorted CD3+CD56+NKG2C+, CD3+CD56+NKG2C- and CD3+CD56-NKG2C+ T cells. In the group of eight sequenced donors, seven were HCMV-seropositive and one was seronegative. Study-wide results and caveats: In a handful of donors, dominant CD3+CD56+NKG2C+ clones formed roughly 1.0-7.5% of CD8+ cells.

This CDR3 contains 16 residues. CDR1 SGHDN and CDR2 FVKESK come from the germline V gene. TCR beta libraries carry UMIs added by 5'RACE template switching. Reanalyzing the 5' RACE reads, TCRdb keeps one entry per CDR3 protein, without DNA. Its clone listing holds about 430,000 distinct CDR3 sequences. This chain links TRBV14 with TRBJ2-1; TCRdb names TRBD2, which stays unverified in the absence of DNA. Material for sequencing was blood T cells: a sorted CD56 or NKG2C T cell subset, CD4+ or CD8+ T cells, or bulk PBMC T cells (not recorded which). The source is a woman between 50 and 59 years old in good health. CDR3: CASSIRSGGPINEQFF. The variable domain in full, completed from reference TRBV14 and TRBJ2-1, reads EAGVTQFPSHSVIEKGQTVTLRCDPISGHDNLYWYRRVMGKEIKFLLHFVKESKQDESGMPNNRFLAERTGGTYSTLKVQPAELEDSGVYFCASSIRSGGPINEQFFGPGTRLTVL.